The 14 T cell receptor beta chains given below trace back to one sample, sequenced in a study of PD-1 blockade in classical Hodgkin lymphoma (dated by TCRdb to 2020 to 2022). The time point tag for this specimen amounts to: cycle 4 day 1 (C4D1), after less than 7 weeks of nivolumab. All trial patients had relapsed after autologous stem cell transplantation, with cohorts A, B and C differing in prior brentuximab vedotin exposure. Library preparation employed the immunoSEQ multiplex PCR assay. The table comes from immuneACCESS by way of TCRdb, which keeps in-frame sequences with V and J called. Part of the clones is missing from these tables; in studies checked, under half for an unresolved V gene and the rest for unknown reasons. This sample holds just under 20,000 clones; about 77% were observed only once. About 20% of the sample is held by the ten biggest clonotypes. The sequences come from peripheral blood mononuclear cells (PBMCs), collected before the fourth cycle of nivolumab. These receptors were collected from a human donor with classical Hodgkin lymphoma.

The V call is TRBV28, the J call TRBJ1-2, with a weak D call TRBD1 (6 bases). Trimming left V 6 bases short and J 5 bases short, with 19 bases between. There are 15 residues in the CDR3. Per germline, CDR1 MDHEN and CDR2 SYDVKM. CDR3 amino acids: CASRRNRAGVYGYTF. The CDR3 nucleotides are TGTGCCAGCAGGAGAAATAGGGCAGGGGTATATGGCTACACCTTC.

CDR3 DNA sequence: TGTGCCAGCAGTTCTATTCTGAAAGTGGGACAGGGACCCCCAGATACGCAGTATTTT. It codes for CASSSILKVGQGPPDTQYF. The rearrangement uses TRBV28 and TRBJ2-3, with 9 bases lining up with TRBD1. Germline V gives CDR1 MDHEN, CDR2 SYDVKM. The CDR3 runs 19 residues. The ends lost 4 bases at V and 4 bases at J; junction bases unmatched: 18.

V is TRBV7-9 and J is TRBJ2-3, with a tentative D call TRBD1 (6 bases). V lost 1 base and J lost 4, with 15 bases in between. Germline V gives CDR1 SEHNR, CDR2 FQNEAQ (reference sequence). This CDR3 is built from 16 residues. CDR3 residues: CASSLVGARSSDTQYF. Written as DNA, the CDR3 is TGTGCCAGCAGCTTAGTGGGGGCGCGGTCATCAGATACGCAGTATTTT.

The chain uses TRBV7-2 and TRBJ1-1; tentatively, D is TRBD1 (6 bases). Germline CDR1 and CDR2: SGHTA and FQGNSA. Deletions cut 1 base from V and 2 bases from J, with 17 bases between. The CDR3 consists of 17 residues. CDR3 in DNA: TGTGCCAGCAGCTTAGTTAAAAAATCAGGGGTCAACACTGAAGCTTTCTTT. Amino acids: CASSLVKKSGVNTEAFF. The whole variable domain, remainder taken from reference TRBV7-2 and TRBJ1-1, is GAGVSQSPSNKVTEKGKDVELRCDPISGHTALYWYRQSLGQGLEFLIYFQGNSAPDKSGLPSDRFSAERTGGSVSTLTIQRTQQEDSAVYLCASSLVKKSGVNTEAFFGQGTRLTVV.

The DNA of the CDR3 is TGTGCCAGCAGCTTTAGGGGGGACAGCTCCTACGAGCAGTACTTC. Translating gives CASSFRGDSSYEQYF. V gene TRBV7-3 combines with J gene TRBJ2-7, with TRBD1 as a possible D gene (7 bases). V gave up 3 bases and J gave up 0 bases, with 12 bases separating them. CDR3 size: 15 residues. Germline CDR1 SGHTA, CDR2 FQGTGA.

The V gene is TRBV11-3, the J gene TRBJ2-2; D ambiguous. CDR1 SGHNT and CDR2 YENEEA come from the germline V gene. V lost 2 bases to trimming and J lost 6 bases, with 7 bases between them. The CDR3 runs 13 residues. The CDR3 nucleotides are TGTGCCAGCAGCTTATCAGGACCCGGGGAGCTGTTTTTT. Translated: CASSLSGPGELFF.

The V gene is TRBV6-5, the J gene TRBJ2-7; tentative D call: TRBD2 (5 bases). V was shortened by 5 bases and J by 2 bases, with 16 bases between the two germline ends. The CDR3 is made up of 15 amino acids. CDR1 is MNHEY and CDR2 is SVGAGI in the germline V gene. In DNA, the CDR3 is TGTGCCAGCAGTCCCCTGGGCCCCGGGGCCTACGAGCAGTACGTC. It yields the protein CASSPLGPGAYEQYV.

This clone came up a few times. V gene TRBV19 combines with J gene TRBJ1-6, with D maybe TRBD1 (5 bases). V was shortened by 4 bases and J by 8 bases, with 12 bases between the two germline ends. Per the germline V gene, CDR1 is LNHDA and CDR2 is SQIVND (reference sequence). This CDR3 is 14 amino acids long. CDR3 coding DNA: TGTGCCAGTAGTAAGGTGGACAACGATTCACCCCTCCACTTT. As protein: CASSKVDNDSPLHF.

This clone has a handful of counts. The genes are TRBV6-5 and TRBJ1-2; 9 bases are shared with TRBD1. The germline V gene has CDR1 MNHEY and CDR2 SVGAGI. V lost 2 bases to trimming and J lost 3 bases; unmatched junction nucleotides: 1. This CDR3 region has 14 residues. The CDR3 region has the DNA TGTGCCAGCAGTTACCGGGACAGGGACTATGGCTACACCTTC. It is translated as CASSYRDRDYGYTF.

The chain recombines TRBV6-6 with TRBJ2-7; a possible D gene is TRBD1 (6 bases). The germline V and J ends were trimmed by 3 bases and 0 bases, with 12 bases remaining between them. CDR1 MNHNY and CDR2 SVGAGI come from the germline V gene (reference sequence). The CDR3 contains 15 residues. Written as DNA, the CDR3 is TGTGCCAGCAGTTATCGGCCAGGGGACTCCTACGAGCAGTACTTC. This sequence encodes CASSYRPGDSYEQYF.

The CDR3 region is CASSMLLASQETQYF. The CDR3 bases are TGTGCCAGTAGCATGCTCCTAGCGTCCCAAGAGACCCAGTACTTC. This rearrangement joins TRBV19 to TRBJ2-5, with D perhaps TRBD2 (6 bases). The CDR3 is 15 residues long. With 6 bases removed from V and 1 base from J, the gap between germline ends came to 15 bases. The germline CDR1 and CDR2 sequences are LNHDA and SQIVND (reference sequence).

The V call is TRBV28, the J call TRBJ1-6; D is undetermined. The CDR3 sequence is 17 residues long. V lost 4 bases and J lost 5, with 18 bases in between. From germline, CDR1 is MDHEN and CDR2 SYDVKM. The CDR3 protein is CASSYAVSAGNNSPLHF. CDR3 sequence (DNA): TGTGCCAGCAGTTATGCGGTGTCGGCGGGAAATAATTCACCCCTCCACTTT.

The rearrangement uses TRBV5-1 and TRBJ2-1, with no clear D. V was clipped by 0 bases and J by 6 bases, with 10 bases between them. Germline CDR1 SGHRS, CDR2 YFSETQ. The CDR3 runs to 14 residues. The CDR3 DNA reads TGCGCCAGCAGCTTGGATCGAGCTACCAATGAGCAGTTCTTC. Translation: CASSLDRATNEQFF.

This rearrangement joins TRBV7-9 to TRBJ2-4; D is uncertain. This CDR3 comprises 12 residues. The V end was cut by 5 bases, the J end by 9 bases, with 11 bases between. Germline CDR1 reads SEHNR; CDR2 reads FQNEAQ (reference sequence). The CDR3 DNA reads TGTGCCAGCAGCCCTCGACCGGGCATTCAGTACTTC. The encoded protein is CASSPRPGIQYF.